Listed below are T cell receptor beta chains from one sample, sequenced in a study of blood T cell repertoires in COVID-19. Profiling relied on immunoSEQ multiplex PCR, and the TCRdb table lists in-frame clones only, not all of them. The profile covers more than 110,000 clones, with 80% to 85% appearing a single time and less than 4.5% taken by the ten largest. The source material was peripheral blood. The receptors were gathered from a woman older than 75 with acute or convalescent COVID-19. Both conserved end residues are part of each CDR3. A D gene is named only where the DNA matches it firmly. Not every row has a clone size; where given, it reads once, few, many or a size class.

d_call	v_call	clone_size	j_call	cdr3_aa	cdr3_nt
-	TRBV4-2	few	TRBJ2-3	CASSPYRTAMGTDTQYF	TGTGCCAGCAGCCCTTACAGGACCGCTATGGGGACAGATACGCAGTATTTT
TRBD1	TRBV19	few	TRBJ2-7	CASSITPGGYYEQYF	TGTGCCAGTAGTATTACGCCAGGGGGCTACTACGAGCAGTACTTC
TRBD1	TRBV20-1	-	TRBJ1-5	CSASGQVSNQPQHF	TGCAGTGCTAGTGGACAGGTTAGCAATCAGCCCCAGCATTTT
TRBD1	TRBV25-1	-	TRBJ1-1	CASSNPHRGYTEAFF	TGTGCCAGCAGTAATCCACACAGGGGATATACAGAAGCTTTCTTT
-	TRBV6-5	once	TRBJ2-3	CASSPNPVLTDTQYF	TGTGCCAGCAGTCCTAACCCCGTCCTCACAGATACGCAGTATTTT
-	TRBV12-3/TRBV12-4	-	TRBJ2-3	CASSLSTDTQYF	TGTGCCAGCAGTCTATCTACTGATACGCAGTATTTT
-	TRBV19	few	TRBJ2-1	CASSIPGPSYNEQFF	TGTGCCAGTAGTATCCCAGGCCCCTCCTACAATGAGCAGTTCTTC
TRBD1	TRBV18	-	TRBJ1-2	CASSPIHGTGLEDYGYTF	TGTGCCAGCTCACCAATACACGGGACAGGGCTTGAAGACTATGGCTACACCTTC
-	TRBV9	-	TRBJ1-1	CASSVQGGSTEAFF	TGTGCCAGCAGCGTGCAGGGTGGCTCCACTGAAGCTTTCTTT
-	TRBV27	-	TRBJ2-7	CASSLSFASEYYEQYF	TGTGCCAGCAGTTTATCCTTCGCTAGCGAATACTACGAGCAGTACTTC
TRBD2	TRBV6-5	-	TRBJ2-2	CASGLAGVNGELFF	TGTGCCAGCGGACTAGCGGGAGTCAACGGGGAGCTGTTTTTT
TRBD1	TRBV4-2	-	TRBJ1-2	CASSQDRSTYNRGWGYTF	TGTGCCAGCAGCCAAGATCGCTCCACTTACAACAGGGGGTGGGGCTACACCTTC
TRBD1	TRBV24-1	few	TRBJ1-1	CATSNQGATEAFF	TGTGCCACCAGTAACCAGGGGGCTACTGAAGCTTTCTTT
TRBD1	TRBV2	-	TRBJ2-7	CASSGDRGNYEQYF	TGTGCCAGCAGTGGGGACAGGGGTAACTACGAGCAGTACTTC
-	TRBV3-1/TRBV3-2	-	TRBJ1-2	CASSPSGGSYGYTF	TGTGCCAGCAGCCCCTCGGGGGGGTCCTATGGCTACACCTTC
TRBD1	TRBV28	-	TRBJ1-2	CASSVLRGRVYGYTF	TGTGCCAGCAGTGTCCTCAGGGGGCGGGTCTATGGCTACACCTTC
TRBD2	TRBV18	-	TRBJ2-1	CASSPTHGLAGGSSYNEQFF	TGTGCCAGCTCACCGACACACGGACTAGCGGGGGGGAGCTCCTACAATGAGCAGTTCTTC
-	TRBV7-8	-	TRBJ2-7	CASSLGTGSAYEQYF	TGTGCCAGCAGCTTAGGAACAGGGTCAGCCTACGAGCAGTACTTC
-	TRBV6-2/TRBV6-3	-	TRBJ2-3	CASSYSSADTQYF	TGTGCCAGCAGTTACTCTAGCGCAGATACGCAGTATTTT
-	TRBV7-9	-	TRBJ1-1	CASSVRGAFF	TGTGCCAGCAGCGTAAGAGGAGCTTTCTTT
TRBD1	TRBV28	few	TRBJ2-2	CASGQGAEGTGELFF	TGTGCCAGCGGTCAGGGGGCGGAAGGCACCGGGGAGCTGTTTTTT
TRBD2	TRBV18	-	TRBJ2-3	CASSPRLAGGGDTQYF	TGTGCCAGCTCACCACGGCTAGCGGGCGGGGGAGATACGCAGTATTTT
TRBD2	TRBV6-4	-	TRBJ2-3	CASSGVRTSEGDTQYF	TGTGCCAGCAGTGGCGTGAGGACTAGCGAAGGAGATACGCAGTATTTT
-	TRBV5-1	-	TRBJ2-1	CASSSDSGSYNEQFF	TGCGCCAGCAGCTCTGATTCAGGCTCCTACAATGAGCAGTTCTTC
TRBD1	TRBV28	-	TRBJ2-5	CASSLGTEQETQYF	TGTGCCAGCAGTCTAGGGACAGAACAAGAGACCCAGTACTTC
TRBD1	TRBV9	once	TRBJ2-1	CASSVAWTGRSYNEQFF	TGTGCCAGCAGCGTAGCATGGACAGGGAGGTCCTACAATGAGCAGTTCTTC
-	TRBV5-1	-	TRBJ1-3	CASSLQGENTIYF	TGCGCCAGCAGCCTCCAGGGTGAAAACACCATATATTTT
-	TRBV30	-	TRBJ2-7	CAWSVVGRSDF	TGTGCCTGGAGTGTAGTGGGGCGGTCGGACTTC
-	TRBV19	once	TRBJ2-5	CASSPTRRGQETQYF	TGTGCCAGTAGCCCGACACGGAGGGGCCAAGAGACCCAGTACTTC
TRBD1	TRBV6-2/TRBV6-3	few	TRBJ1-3	CASSLSATGLSGNTIYF	TGTGCCAGCAGTTTATCCGCGACAGGGCTCTCTGGAAACACCATATATTTT
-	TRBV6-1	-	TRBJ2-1	CASSERTVQPGSYNEQFF	TGTGCCAGCAGTGAAAGGACAGTTCAACCGGGCTCCTACAATGAGCAGTTCTTC
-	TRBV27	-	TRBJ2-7	CASRSYGYEQYF	TGTGCCAGCAGGTCTTACGGTTACGAGCAGTACTTC
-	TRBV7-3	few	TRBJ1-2	CASSPGTGANYGYTF	TGTGCCAGCAGCCCCGGGACGGGAGCTAACTATGGCTACACCTTC
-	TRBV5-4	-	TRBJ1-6	CASSVDSSYNSPLHF	TGTGCCAGCAGCGTGGACAGCTCCTATAATTCACCCCTCCACTTT
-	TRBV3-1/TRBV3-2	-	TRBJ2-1	CASSQVGAVNEQFF	TGTGCCAGCAGCCAAGTAGGAGCGGTCAATGAGCAGTTCTTC
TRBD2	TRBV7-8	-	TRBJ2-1	CASSPYQAGVAYNEQFF	TGTGCCAGCAGCCCCTACCAAGCGGGAGTTGCCTACAATGAGCAGTTCTTC
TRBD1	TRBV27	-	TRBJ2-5	CASSSGTGVSKTQYF	TGTGCCAGCAGTTCCGGGACAGGGGTATCGAAGACCCAGTACTTC
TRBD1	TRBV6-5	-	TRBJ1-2	CASSRDRGHYGYTF	TGTGCCAGCAGCCGGGACAGGGGTCACTATGGCTACACCTTC
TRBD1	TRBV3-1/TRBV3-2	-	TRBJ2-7	CASSQGAGGWYEQYF	TGTGCCAGCAGCCAAGGGGCAGGGGGCTGGTACGAGCAGTACTTC
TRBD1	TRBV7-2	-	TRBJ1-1	CASSWGTGSEAFF	TGTGCCAGCAGCTGGGGGACAGGTTCTGAAGCTTTCTTT
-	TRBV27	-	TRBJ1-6	CASSYTRQSWDSYNSPLHF	TGTGCCAGCAGTTATACCAGACAGTCATGGGACTCCTATAATTCACCCCTCCACTTT
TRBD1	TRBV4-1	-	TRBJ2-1	CASSQEDRGYNEQFF	TGCGCCAGCAGCCAAGAGGACAGGGGCTACAATGAGCAGTTCTTC
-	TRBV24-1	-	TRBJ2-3	CATSGLDSADTQYF	TGTGCCACCAGTGGCCTAGATAGCGCAGATACGCAGTATTTT
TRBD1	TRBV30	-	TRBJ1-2	CAWGQGGGYTF	TGTGCCTGGGGACAGGGGGGTGGCTACACCTTC